The rows below give T cell receptor beta chains drawn from one sample of a study of beta chain features in type 1 diabetes. Profiled with immunoSEQ multiplex PCR; TCRdb holds only in-frame clones, not every one. The table records some 400,000 clones, about 15% of them present only once. The sample taken for sequencing was naive CD4+ T cells from blood. The receptor set was obtained from a woman younger than 35 in good health. Each CDR3 is given with its conserved first and last residue. The D gene is left open where the match is weak. Not every row has a clone size; where given, it reads once, few, many or a size class.

j_call v_call clone_size d_call cdr3_nt cdr3_aa
TRBJ2-2 TRBV15 few TRBD2 TGTGCCACCGCCGGGACTAGCTGGGGGAACACCGGGGAGCTGTTTTTT CATAGTSWGNTGELFF
TRBJ1-4 TRBV30 . . TGTGCCTGGATGGGAAGGGGATATGAAAAACTGTTTTTT CAWMGRGYEKLFF
TRBJ1-1 TRBV2 . . TGTGCCAGCAGTTTCCGACTGTCGGTGAACACTGAAGCTTTCTTT CASSFRLSVNTEAFF
TRBJ2-1 TRBV28 . . TGTGCCAGCCTTAGCAGCGACAATGAGCAGTTCTTC CASLSSDNEQFF
TRBJ2-5 TRBV6-6 few TRBD1 TGTGCCAGCAGTATAGGGACAGGGTCCTTGGGCGAGACCCAGTACTTC CASSIGTGSLGETQYF
TRBJ2-2 TRBV5-1 . . TGCGCCAGCAGCTCGTCCATTGAAGCTACGAACACCGGGGAGCTGTTTTTT CASSSSIEATNTGELFF
TRBJ2-1 TRBV5-4 . TRBD2 TGTGCCAGCAGCTTCTCGACTAGCGGGTTCCAGTTTGAGCAGTTCTTC CASSFSTSGFQFEQFF
TRBJ1-1 TRBV30 . . TGTGCCTGGAGTCGAAGACAGACCAACACTGAAGCTTTCTTT CAWSRRQTNTEAFF
TRBJ1-3 TRBV15 . . TGTGCCACCAGCAGAGGACAGGTCTCTGGAAACACCATATATTTT CATSRGQVSGNTIYF
TRBJ1-2 TRBV5-1 . . TGCGCCAGCAGCTTGGTGGCCGGGGGTCATGTGGGCTACACCTTC CASSLVAGGHVGYTF
TRBJ2-7 TRBV7-2 . . TGTGCCAGCAGCTTGGGGGGACCTCACTACGAGCAGTACTTC CASSLGGPHYEQYF
TRBJ2-7 TRBV5-4 . . TGTGCCAGCAGCTGGTCCAGCCTCGGGAGCTCCTACGAGCAGTACTTC CASSWSSLGSSYEQYF
TRBJ2-2 TRBV30 few TRBD1 TGTGCCTGGAGCAGAGAGGACAGGGGGACGAACACCGGGGAGCTGTTTTTT CAWSREDRGTNTGELFF
TRBJ2-1 TRBV25-1 . TRBD2 TGTGCCAGCAGCGATTATAGCGGGAGGGGGAACAATGAGCAGTTCTTC CASSDYSGRGNNEQFF
TRBJ2-5 TRBV9 . . TGTGCCAGCAGCGTAGTTCGGGGGGAGACCCAGTACTTC CASSVVRGETQYF
TRBJ2-1 TRBV5-4 . TRBD1 TGTGCCAGCAGCCCCACAGGGGGCGTCAACAATGAGCAGTTCTTC CASSPTGGVNNEQFF
TRBJ2-3 TRBV12-5 . . TGTGCTAGTGGTTTGTACACGGATACGCAGTATTTT CASGLYTDTQYF
TRBJ2-7 TRBV15 . . TGTGCCCAAGATCGAAGGGGACTCACCTACGAGCAGTACTTC CAQDRRGLTYEQYF
TRBJ2-1 TRBV7-2 few . TGTGCCAGCAGCTTAACCCCAGCCGGGTACAATGAGCAGTTCTTC CASSLTPAGYNEQFF
TRBJ1-2 TRBV10-3 . . TGTGCCATCAGTGAAGGGAGTGGCTACACCTTC CAISEGSGYTF
TRBJ1-5 TRBV6-4 . . TGTGCCAGCAGCGCACAGGGTAATCAGCCCCAGCATTTT CASSAQGNQPQHF
TRBJ2-5 TRBV29-1 . TRBD2 TGCAGCGTTCGGAGCGGGAGGTTCCAAGAGACCCAGTACTTC CSVRSGRFQETQYF
TRBJ2-1 TRBV21-1 . . TGTGCCAGCAGCCGCAACAGGTTAGGGGGCGAGCAGTTCTTC CASSRNRLGGEQFF
TRBJ2-1 TRBV10-3 few TRBD2 TGTGCCATCACTCCTCTAGCGGGGGACAATGAGCAGTTCTTC CAITPLAGDNEQFF
TRBJ1-5 TRBV5-1 few . TGCGCCAGCAGCCCCGGTTGGAGCAATCAGCCCCAGCATTTT CASSPGWSNQPQHF
TRBJ2-3 TRBV7-3 . . TGTGCCAGCAGCTTAACCGCAGATACGCAGTATTTT CASSLTADTQYF
TRBJ2-5 TRBV5-1 . TRBD1 TGCGCCAGCAGCCAATGGGACAGGCACCAAGAGACCCAGTACTTC CASSQWDRHQETQYF
TRBJ2-7 TRBV27 . TRBD1 TGTGCCAGCAGACCCTCGGGACAGGGGAAACAGTACTTC CASRPSGQGKQYF
TRBJ2-7 TRBV19 few TRBD1 TGTGCCAGTAGTTCCTGGAGCGGGACAGGGGGATACGAGCAGTACTTC CASSSWSGTGGYEQYF
TRBJ2-7 TRBV28 few . TGTGCCAGCAGTTTATTGGACACTGCCTACGAGCAGTACTTC CASSLLDTAYEQYF
TRBJ2-5 TRBV15 few . TGTGCCACCAGCAGAGATCCAGTGGAGACCCAGTACTTC CATSRDPVETQYF
TRBJ2-1 TRBV5-1 . TRBD1 TGCGCCAGCAGCTCGAACAGGGGGCGAGGCAATGAGCAGTTCTTC CASSSNRGRGNEQFF
TRBJ1-5 TRBV15 few TRBD1 TGTGCCACCAGCAGAAGGACAGGGAATCAGCCCCAGCATTTT CATSRRTGNQPQHF
TRBJ2-2 TRBV15 . . TGTGCCACCAGCAGGGGAGGAGCCAACACCGGGGAGCTGTTTTTT CATSRGGANTGELFF
TRBJ2-5 TRBV2 . . TGTGCCAGCAGTGGACAGGTCCAAGAGACCCAGTACTTC CASSGQVQETQYF